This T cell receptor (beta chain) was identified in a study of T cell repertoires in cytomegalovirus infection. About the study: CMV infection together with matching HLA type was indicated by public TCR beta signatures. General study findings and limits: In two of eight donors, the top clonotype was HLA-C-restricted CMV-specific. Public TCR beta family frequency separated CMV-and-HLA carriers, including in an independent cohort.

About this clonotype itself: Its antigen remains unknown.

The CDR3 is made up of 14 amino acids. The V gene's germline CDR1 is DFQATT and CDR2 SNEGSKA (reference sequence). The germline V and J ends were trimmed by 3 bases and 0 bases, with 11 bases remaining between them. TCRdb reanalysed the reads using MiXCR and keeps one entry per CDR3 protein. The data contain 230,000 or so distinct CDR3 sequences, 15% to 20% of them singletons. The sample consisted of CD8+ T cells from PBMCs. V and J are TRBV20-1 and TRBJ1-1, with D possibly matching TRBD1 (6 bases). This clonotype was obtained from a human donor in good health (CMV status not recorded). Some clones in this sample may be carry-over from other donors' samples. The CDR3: CSASQRGMNTEAFF. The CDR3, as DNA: TGCAGTGCTAGTCAAAGGGGGATGAACACTGAAGCTTTCTTT.